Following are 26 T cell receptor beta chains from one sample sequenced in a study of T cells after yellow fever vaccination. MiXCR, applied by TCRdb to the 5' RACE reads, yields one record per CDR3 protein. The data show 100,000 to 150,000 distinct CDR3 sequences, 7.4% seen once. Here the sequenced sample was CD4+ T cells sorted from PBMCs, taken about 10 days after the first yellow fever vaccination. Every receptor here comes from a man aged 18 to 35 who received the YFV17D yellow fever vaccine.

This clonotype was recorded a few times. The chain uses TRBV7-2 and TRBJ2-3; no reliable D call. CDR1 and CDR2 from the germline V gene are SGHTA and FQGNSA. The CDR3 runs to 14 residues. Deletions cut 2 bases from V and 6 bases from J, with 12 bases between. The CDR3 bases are TGTGCCAGCAGCTTAAGAAACCCGGCGGATACGCAGTATTTT. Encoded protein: CASSLRNPADTQYF.

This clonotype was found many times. CDR3 DNA sequence: TGTGCCAGCAGCCAAGAATTAGGGTCTTGGGAGCAGTACTTC. It encodes CASSQELGSWEQYF. This sequence joins TRBV4-2 and TRBJ2-7, with D uncertain. Trimming took 0 bases from V and 7 from J, leaving 13 bases between them. The CDR3 consists of 14 residues. Germline loops: CDR1 LGHNA, CDR2 YNFKEQ.

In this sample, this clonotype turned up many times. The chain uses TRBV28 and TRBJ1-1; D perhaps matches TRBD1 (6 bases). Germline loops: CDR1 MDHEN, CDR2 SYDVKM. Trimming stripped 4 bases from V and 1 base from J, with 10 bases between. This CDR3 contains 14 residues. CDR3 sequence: CASSSTGQNTEAFF. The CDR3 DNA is TGTGCCAGCAGTTCAACAGGGCAGAACACTGAAGCTTTCTTT.

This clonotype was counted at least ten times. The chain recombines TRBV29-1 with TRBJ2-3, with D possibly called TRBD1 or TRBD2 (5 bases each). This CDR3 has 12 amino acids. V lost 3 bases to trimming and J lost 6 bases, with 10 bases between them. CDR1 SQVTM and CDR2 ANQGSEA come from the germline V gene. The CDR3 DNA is TGCAGCGTTGAGTTAGGGGACGATACGCAGTATTTT. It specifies CSVELGDDTQYF.

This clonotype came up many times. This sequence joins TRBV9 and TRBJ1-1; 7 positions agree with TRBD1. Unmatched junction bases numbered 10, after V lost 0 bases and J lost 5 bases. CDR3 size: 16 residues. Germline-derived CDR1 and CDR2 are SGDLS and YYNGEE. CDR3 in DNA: TGTGCCAGCAGCGTAGCTGGGTCAGGGGGTTGGACTGAAGCTTTCTTT. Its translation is CASSVAGSGGWTEAFF.

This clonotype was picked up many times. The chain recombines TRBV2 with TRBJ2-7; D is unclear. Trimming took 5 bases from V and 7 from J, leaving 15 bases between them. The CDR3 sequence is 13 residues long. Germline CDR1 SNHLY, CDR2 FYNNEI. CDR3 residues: CASSRTPAGEQYV. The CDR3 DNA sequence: TGTGCCAGCAGTCGAACCCCGGCTGGGGAGCAGTACGTC.

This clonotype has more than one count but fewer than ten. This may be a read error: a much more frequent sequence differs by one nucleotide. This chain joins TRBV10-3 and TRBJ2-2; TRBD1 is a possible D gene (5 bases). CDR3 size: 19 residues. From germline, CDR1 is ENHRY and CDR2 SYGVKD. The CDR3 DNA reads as TGTACCATCAAAATTTACAGGTTTCAAGGGGTGCTATTCACCGGGGAGCTGTTTTTT. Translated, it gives CTIKIYRFQGVLFTGELFF.

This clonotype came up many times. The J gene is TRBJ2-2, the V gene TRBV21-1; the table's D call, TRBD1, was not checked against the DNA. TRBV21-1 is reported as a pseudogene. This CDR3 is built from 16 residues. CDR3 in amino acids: CASSSLDRGRTGELFF. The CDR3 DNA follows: TGTGCCAGCAGCTCCCTGGACAGGGGACGCACCGGGGAGCTGTTTTTT.

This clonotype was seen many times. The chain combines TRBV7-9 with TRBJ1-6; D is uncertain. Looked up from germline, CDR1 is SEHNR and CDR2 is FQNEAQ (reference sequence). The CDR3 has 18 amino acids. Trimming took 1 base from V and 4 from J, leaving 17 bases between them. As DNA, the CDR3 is TGTGCCAGCAGCTTAGAAACCCCTACTAATACATATAATTCACCCCTCCACTTT. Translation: CASSLETPTNTYNSPLHF.

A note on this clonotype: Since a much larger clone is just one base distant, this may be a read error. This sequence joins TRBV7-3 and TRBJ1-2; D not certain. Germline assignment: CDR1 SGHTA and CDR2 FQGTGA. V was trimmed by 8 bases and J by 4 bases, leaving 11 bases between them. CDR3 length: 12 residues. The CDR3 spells CASGPDGYGYTF. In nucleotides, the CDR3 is TGTGCCAGCGGCCCGGACGGCTATGGCTACACCTTC. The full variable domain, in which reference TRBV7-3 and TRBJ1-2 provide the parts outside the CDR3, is GAGVSQTPSNKVTEKGKYVELRCDPISGHTALYWYRQSLGQGPEFLIYFQGTGAADDSGLPNDRFFAVRPEGSVSTLKIQRTERGDSAVYLCASGPDGYGYTFGSGTRLTVV.

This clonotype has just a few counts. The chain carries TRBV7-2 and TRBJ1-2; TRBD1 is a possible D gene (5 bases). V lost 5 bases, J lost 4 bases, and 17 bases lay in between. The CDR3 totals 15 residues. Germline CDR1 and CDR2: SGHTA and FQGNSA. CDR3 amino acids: CASSRNGGGRYGYTF. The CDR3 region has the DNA TGTGCCAGCAGCCGAAACGGCGGGGGACGCTATGGCTACACCTTC.

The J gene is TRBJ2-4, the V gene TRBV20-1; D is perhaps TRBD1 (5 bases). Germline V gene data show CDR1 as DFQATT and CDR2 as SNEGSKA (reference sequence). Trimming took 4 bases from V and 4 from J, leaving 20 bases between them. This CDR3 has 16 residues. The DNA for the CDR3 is TGCAGTGCTAAGGCCAGTCCCAGGGTTGGGAAAAACATTCAGTACTTC. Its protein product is CSAKASPRVGKNIQYF.

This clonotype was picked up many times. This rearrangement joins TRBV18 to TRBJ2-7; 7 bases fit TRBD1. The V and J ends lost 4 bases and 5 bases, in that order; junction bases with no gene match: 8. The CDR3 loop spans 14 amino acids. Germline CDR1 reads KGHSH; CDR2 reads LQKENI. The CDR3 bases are TGTGCCAGCTCACGCCGACAGGGAGTCGACGAGCAGTACGTC. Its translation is CASSRRQGVDEQYV.

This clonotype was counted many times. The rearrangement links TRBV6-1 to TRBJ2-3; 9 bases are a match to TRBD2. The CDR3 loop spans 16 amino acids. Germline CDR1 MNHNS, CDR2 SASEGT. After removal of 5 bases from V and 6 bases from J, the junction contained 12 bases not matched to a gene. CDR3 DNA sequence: TGTGCCAGCAGTCCGATTAGCGGGGGCCCTGCGGATACGCAGTATTTT. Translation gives CASSPISGGPADTQYF.

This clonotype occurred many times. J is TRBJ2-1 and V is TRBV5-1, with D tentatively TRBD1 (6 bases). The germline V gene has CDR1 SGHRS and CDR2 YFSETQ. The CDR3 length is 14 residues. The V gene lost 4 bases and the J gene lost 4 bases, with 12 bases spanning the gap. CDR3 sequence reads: CASSPDRQYNEQFF. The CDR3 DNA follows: TGCGCCAGCAGCCCCGACAGGCAATACAATGAGCAGTTCTTC.

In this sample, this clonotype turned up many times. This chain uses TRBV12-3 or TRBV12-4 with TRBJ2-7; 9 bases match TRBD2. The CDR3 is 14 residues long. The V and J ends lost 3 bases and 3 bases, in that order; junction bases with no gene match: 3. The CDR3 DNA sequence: TGTGCCAGCAGTTTTTCTAGCGGGGTCTACGAGCAGTACTTC. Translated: CASSFSSGVYEQYF.

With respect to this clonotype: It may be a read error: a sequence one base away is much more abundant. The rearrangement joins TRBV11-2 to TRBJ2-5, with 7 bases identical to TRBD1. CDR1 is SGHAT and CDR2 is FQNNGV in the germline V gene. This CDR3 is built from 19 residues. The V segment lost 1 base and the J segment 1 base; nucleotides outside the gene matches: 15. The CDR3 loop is CASSLGVLGRTGTQETQYF. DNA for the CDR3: TGTGCCAGCAGCTTAGGAGTTTTAGGAAGGACAGGAACCCAAGAGACCCAGTACTTC.

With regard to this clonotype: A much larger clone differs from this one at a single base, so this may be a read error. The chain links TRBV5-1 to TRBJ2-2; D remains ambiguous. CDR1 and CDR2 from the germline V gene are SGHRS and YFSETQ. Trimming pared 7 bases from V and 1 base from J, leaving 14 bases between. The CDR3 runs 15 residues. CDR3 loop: CASRYGRRNTGELFF. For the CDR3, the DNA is TGCGCCAGCCGATACGGACGACGGAACACCGGGGAGCTGTTTTTT.

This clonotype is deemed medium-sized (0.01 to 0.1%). The CDR3 here is CASSLSGNQPQHF. The CDR3 nucleotides are TGTGCCAGCAGCTTATCCGGCAATCAGCCCCAGCATTTT. This sequence joins TRBV7-2 and TRBJ1-5, with D unresolved. The germline V and J ends were trimmed by 2 bases and 2 bases, with 4 bases remaining between them. CDR3 length: 13 amino acids. The germline V gene has CDR1 SGHTA and CDR2 FQGNSA.

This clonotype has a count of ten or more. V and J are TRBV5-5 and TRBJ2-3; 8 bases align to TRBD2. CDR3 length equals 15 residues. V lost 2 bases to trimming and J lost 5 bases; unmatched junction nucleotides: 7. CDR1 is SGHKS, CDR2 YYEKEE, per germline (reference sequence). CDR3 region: CASSLTGGQGDTQYF. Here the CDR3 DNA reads TGTGCCAGCAGCTTAACGGGGGGGCAAGGAGATACGCAGTATTTT.

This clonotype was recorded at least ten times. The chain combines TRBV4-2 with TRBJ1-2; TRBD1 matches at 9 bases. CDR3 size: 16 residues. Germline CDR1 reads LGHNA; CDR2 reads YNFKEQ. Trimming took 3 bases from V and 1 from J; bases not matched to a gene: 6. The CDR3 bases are TGTGCCAGCAGCCACCTACAGGGGGCGGTTAACTATGGCTACACCTTC. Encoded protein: CASSHLQGAVNYGYTF.

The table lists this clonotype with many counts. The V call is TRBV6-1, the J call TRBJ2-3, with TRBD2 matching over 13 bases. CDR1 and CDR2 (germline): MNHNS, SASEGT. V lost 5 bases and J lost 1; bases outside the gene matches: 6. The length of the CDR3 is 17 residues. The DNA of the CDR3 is TGTGCCAGCAGTCAACTAGCGGGGGGGCCCGGCACAGATACGCAGTATTTT. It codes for CASSQLAGGPGTDTQYF.

The CDR3 region has the DNA TGCAGCGCTGCTACGGCCTCCTACGAGCAGTACGTC. This translates into CSAATASYEQYV. The chain links TRBV29-1 to TRBJ2-7; D is unresolved. Germline values: CDR1 SQVTM, CDR2 ANQGSEA. The CDR3 extends over 12 amino acids. The ends were cut back, 7 bases at V and 0 bases at J, with 10 bases in the middle.

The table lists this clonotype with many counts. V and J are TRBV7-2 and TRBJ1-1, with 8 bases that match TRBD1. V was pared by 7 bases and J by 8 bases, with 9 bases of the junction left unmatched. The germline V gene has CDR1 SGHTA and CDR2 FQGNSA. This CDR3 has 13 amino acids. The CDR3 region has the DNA TGTGCCAGCACCCTCGACAGGGGAGTGGAAGCTTTCTTT. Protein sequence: CASTLDRGVEAFF.

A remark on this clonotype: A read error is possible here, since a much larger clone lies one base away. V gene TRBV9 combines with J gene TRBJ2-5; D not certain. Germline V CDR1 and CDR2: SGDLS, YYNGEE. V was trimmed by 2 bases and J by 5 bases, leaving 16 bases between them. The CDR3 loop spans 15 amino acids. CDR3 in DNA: TGTGCCAGCAGCGTCGGGTCTTCACCTGCGGAGACCCAGTACTTC. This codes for CASSVGSSPAETQYF.

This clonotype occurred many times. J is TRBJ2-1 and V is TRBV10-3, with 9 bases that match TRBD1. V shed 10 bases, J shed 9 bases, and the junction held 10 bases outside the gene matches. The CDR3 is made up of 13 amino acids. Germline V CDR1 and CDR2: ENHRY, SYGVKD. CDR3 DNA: TGTGCCACCTCAATCCGGGACAGGGTTGAGCAGTTCTTC. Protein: CATSIRDRVEQFF.